Each of the 32 T cell receptor beta chains below was sequenced from the same sample in a study of tumor-infiltrating lymphocytes in primary liver carcinoma. Researchers generated TCR beta cDNA from approximately 520 ng of total RNA, relying on a constant-region primer. Libraries covering TCR beta were generated through three nested multiplex PCR rounds (using a slightly modified ARM-PCR). Amplification in the first two PCR rounds was performed using TRBV1-TRBV30 forward primers and a C-beta reverse primer for roughly 9 cycles each. TCRdb ran MiXCR on the multiplex PCR reads and lists one entry per CDR3 protein. The table has more than 45,000 distinct CDR3 sequences, approximately 80% seen once; the top ten hold approximately 24%. Both RNA and DNA were isolated together from around 20-30 mg of bulk tissue that had not been sorted. Sequencing was carried out using liver tumor tissue from sampling region 5. Subset noted: tumor region T5, tumor centre. Source of these receptors: a man aged 35-49 years with primary liver carcinoma and hepatitis B virus infection.

This rearrangement joins TRBV28 to TRBJ2-7, with TRBD1 identical over 7 bases. The CDR3 is 16 residues long. Germline V lookup: CDR1 MDHEN, CDR2 SYDVKM. V trimming: 2 bases; J trimming: 2 bases; junction bases outside the gene matches: 9. The CDR3 sequence: CASSLEGAFGAYEQYF. The CDR3 region has the DNA TGTGCCAGCAGTTTAGAGGGGGCTTTTGGGGCCTACGAGCAGTACTTC. Filled out from reference TRBV28 and TRBJ2-7, the complete variable domain reads DVKVTQSSRYLVKRTGEKVFLECVQDMDHENMFWYRQDPGLGLRLIYFSYDVKMKEKGDIPEGYSVSREKKERFSLILESASTNQTSMYLCASSLEGAFGAYEQYFGPGTRLTVT.

Concerning this clonotype itself: One end of the junction does not line up with germline, which may come from a read error. The chain uses TRBV5-6 and TRBJ2-5; a weak D match, TRBD1 (5 bases). The CDR3 is made up of 13 amino acids. CDR1 SGHDT and CDR2 YYEEEE come from the germline V gene. CDR3 nucleotide sequence: TGTACCAGCAGCTTGGGGCAGCAAGAGACCCAGTACTTC. Translating it yields CTSSLGQQETQYF.

This clonotype showed up many times. V gene TRBV18 combines with J gene TRBJ2-1; 11 nucleotides align to TRBD2. In germline, CDR1 is KGHSH, CDR2 LQKENI. The CDR3 contains 15 residues. The V gene end was trimmed by 3 bases and the J gene end by 7 bases; junction bases not matched to a gene: 5. The CDR3 here is CASSPTSGSKNEQFF. CDR3 DNA: TGTGCCAGCTCACCTACTAGCGGGAGTAAGAATGAGCAGTTCTTC. The whole variable domain, filled in from reference TRBV18 and TRBJ2-1, reads NAGVMQNPRHLVRRRGQEARLRCSPMKGHSHVYWYRQLPEEGLKFMVYLQKENIIDESGMPKERFSAEFPKEGPSILRIQQVVRGDSAAYFCASSPTSGSKNEQFFGPGTRLTVL.

A note on this clonotype: The junction departs from germline at one end; a sequencing error may be responsible. This chain links TRBV11-1 with TRBJ2-2; D remains unclear. In germline, CDR1 is SGHAT, CDR2 FQDESV (reference sequence). This CDR3 contains 14 residues. CDR3 sequence: CASSLWANTLELFF. The CDR3 nucleotides are TGCGCCAGCAGCTTATGGGCAAACACCTTGGAGCTGTTTTTT. Variable domain in full (rest from reference TRBV11-1 and TRBJ2-2): EAEVAQSPRYKITEKSQAVAFWCDPISGHATLYWYRQILGQGPELLVQFQDESVVDDSQLPKDRFSAERLKGVDSTLKIQPAELGDSAMYLCASSLWANTLELFFGEGSRLTVL.

This clonotype was detected many times. V and J are TRBV6-1 and TRBJ2-1; 7 bases fit TRBD1. The germline V gene has CDR1 MNHNS and CDR2 SASEGT. With V trimmed by 3 bases and J by 7 bases, 12 bases remained unmatched. The CDR3 consists of 16 residues. This CDR3 is CASSERPPGQLNEQFF. The CDR3 DNA reads TGTGCCAGCAGTGAGAGGCCCCCGGGACAGTTGAATGAGCAGTTCTTC.

Remarks on this clonotype: The conserved final phenylalanine or tryptophan is absent from the CDR3, which likely points to a read error. J is TRBJ2-1 and V is TRBV11-3; D not resolved. Germline V lookup: CDR1 SGHNT, CDR2 YENEEA. The CDR3 is 14 residues long. The CDR3 spells CISSVRGRDNEQFC. The CDR3 DNA is TGTATCAGCAGCGTAAGAGGACGGGACAATGAGCAGTTCTGC.

This clonotype was found many times. The V gene is TRBV27, the J gene TRBJ2-5; D is ambiguous. The V gene lost 5 bases and the J gene lost 5 bases, with 12 bases spanning the gap. This CDR3 region has 13 residues. Germline V gene lookup returns CDR1 MNHEY and CDR2 SMNVEV (reference sequence). The CDR3 protein is CASSPFPRETQYF. The CDR3 DNA is TGTGCCAGCAGTCCGTTCCCCCGGGAGACCCAGTACTTC.

Regarding this clonotype: The junction shows a germline mismatch at one end, possibly a read error. The J gene is TRBJ2-1, the V gene TRBV5-8; 14 positions match TRBD2. CDR1 is SGHTS and CDR2 is YDEGEE in the germline V gene. This CDR3 is built from 19 residues. The DNA of the CDR3 is TGCGCCAGCAGGCCCCTAGGACTAGCGGGAGGTTTATCCTACAGTGAGCAGTTCTTC. Protein product: CASRPLGLAGGLSYSEQFF.

V gene TRBV11-2 combines with J gene TRBJ2-1; the match to TRBD2 covers 8 bases. Germline-derived CDR1 and CDR2 are SGHAT and FQNNGV. The CDR3 spans 17 residues. As DNA, the CDR3 is TGTGCTAGTAACTTAGATAGGGGCGGGAGGTTCTACAATGAGCAGTTCTTC. It specifies CASNLDRGGRFYNEQFF.

This clonotype was counted ten times or more. V gene TRBV2 combines with J gene TRBJ2-7; D not resolved. The CDR3 sequence is 14 residues long. Trimming left V 0 bases short and J 2 bases short, with 8 bases between. Germline lookup yields CDR1 SNHLY and CDR2 FYNNEI. The CDR3 DNA sequence: TGTGCCAGCAGTGAAGCGCGGATCCCCTACGAGCAGTACTTC. It is translated as CASSEARIPYEQYF.

Concerning this clonotype itself: An end of the junction does not agree with germline; a read error may underlie this. CDR3 bases: TGCACCAGCAGCACTAGCGGCCCCTCCTACAATGAGCAGTTCTTC. This encodes CTSSTSGPSYNEQFF. The V gene is TRBV5-1, the J gene TRBJ2-1; 8 bases fit TRBD2. CDR3 length: 15 residues. CDR1 and CDR2 from the germline V gene are SGHRS and YFSETQ.

Comments on this clonotype: No conserved phenylalanine or tryptophan is present at the end of the CDR3, so a read error is the likely explanation. The chain employs TRBV5-1 and TRBJ2-3; TRBD2 matches 13 bases. Germline-derived CDR1 and CDR2 are SGHRS and YFSETQ. The CDR3 length is 14 residues. The CDR3 bases are TGCGCCAGCAGCGGAGGACTAGCGGGAGATACACAGTATCTT. The encoded protein is CASSGGLAGDTQYL.

With respect to this clonotype: A junction boundary mismatches the germline segment, possibly from a read error. The chain employs TRBV7-9 and TRBJ2-5; tentative D call: TRBD2 (6 bases). There are 15 residues in the CDR3. Germline V gene lookup returns CDR1 SEHNR and CDR2 FQNEAQ (reference sequence). CDR3 sequence (DNA): TGTGCCAGCAGCTTAGGGCTAGCGACCCAAGAGACCCTGTACTTC. This encodes CASSLGLATQETLYF.

This clonotype was detected only once. The CDR3 DNA reads as TGTGCCAGCAGTGGTGTAGCGGGGGGGAGGCACACCATATATTTT. Translating gives CASSGVAGGRHTIYF. The V and J genes are TRBV12-3 or TRBV12-4 and TRBJ1-3; TRBD1 might be the D (5 bases). V dropped 5 bases and J dropped 8 bases, with 19 bases sitting between them. The CDR3 has 15 amino acids.

As concerns this clonotype: The junction does not match germline at one end; this may be a read error. This chain uses TRBV12-3 or TRBV12-4 with TRBJ2-2, with D tentatively TRBD1 or TRBD2 (5 bases each). CDR3 length equals 13 residues. The CDR3 loop reads CTSRAEGTLELFF. CDR3 in DNA: TGTACCAGCAGGGCCGAGGGTACCTTAGAGCTGTTTTTT.

With respect to this clonotype: At one boundary the junction diverges from the germline segment, which might be a read error. The rearrangement links TRBV9 to TRBJ1-1; TRBD1 might be the D (6 bases). The germline gives CDR1 SGDLS, CDR2 YYNGEE. The CDR3 totals 14 residues. CDR3 DNA: TGTGTCAGCAGCCCTCCCACAGGGATGGGTGAAACTTTCTTT. Its protein product is CVSSPPTGMGETFF.

The V call is TRBV7-8, the J call TRBJ1-4, with TRBD1 matching 9 bases. CDR1 is SGHVS, CDR2 FQNEAQ, per germline. This CDR3 has 13 residues. J was trimmed by 15 bases and V by 10 bases; bases with no gene match: 15. DNA for the CDR3: TGTGCCAACAACTTAGAGGCCGACAGGGGGTTGTTTTTT. Amino acid sequence: CANNLEADRGLFF. Variable domain in full (rest from reference TRBV7-8 and TRBJ1-4): GAGVSQSPRYKVAKRGQDVALRCDPISGHVSLFWYQQALGQGPEFLTYFQNEAQLDKSGLPSDRFFAERPEGSVSTLKIQRTQQEDSAVYLCANNLEADRGLFFGSGTQLSVL.

V and J are TRBV11-2 and TRBJ2-5; 8 bases line up with TRBD2. CDR1 and CDR2 from the germline V gene are SGHAT and FQNNGV. This CDR3 contains 16 residues. V dropped 5 bases and J dropped 5; count of bases not matched to a gene: 13. CDR3 in DNA: TGTGCCAGCAGCCAAACTCCTTGCGGGGGGAAGGAGACCCAGTACTTC. Its translation is CASSQTPCGGKETQYF.

The CDR3 DNA reads TGTGCCAGCAAGCCGGGACTAGCGGCCTCAGTTGGGTACTTC. This codes for CASKPGLAASVGYF. The V gene is TRBV6-1, the J gene TRBJ2-7; 11 positions match TRBD2. From germline, CDR1 is MNHNS and CDR2 SASEGT. This CDR3 has 14 amino acids. After removal of 7 bases from V and 12 bases from J, the junction contained 14 bases not matched to a gene.

J is TRBJ2-5 and V is TRBV13; unclear D gene. Trimming stripped 5 bases from V and 7 bases from J, with 14 bases between. CDR1 PRHDT and CDR2 FYEKMQ come from the germline V gene (reference sequence). This CDR3 has 13 amino acids. The CDR3 region is CASSRDCDGTQYF. The CDR3 DNA reads as TGTGCCAGCAGCCGTGACTGTGATGGGACCCAGTACTTC.

Regarding this clonotype: This sequence may be a read error, since a much larger clone differs from it by one base. Here the CDR3 DNA reads TGCGCCAGCAACTTGGATGGGTACTACGAGCAGTACTTC. Amino acids: CASNLDGYYEQYF. The chain employs TRBV5-1 and TRBJ2-7; D is ambiguous. From germline, CDR1 is SGHRS and CDR2 YFSETQ. The CDR3 is 13 amino acids.

This clonotype was counted a single time. The chain links TRBV10-3 to TRBJ1-1, with D possibly TRBD1 on 6 matching bases. The V and J ends lost 9 bases and 1 base respectively, with 18 bases between them. CDR1 and CDR2 from the germline V gene are ENHRY and SYGVKD. The CDR3 totals 15 residues. CDR3 region: CAISSGGQENTEAFF. As DNA, the CDR3 is TGTGCCATTTCCAGTGGGGGACAAGAGAACACTGAAGCTTTCTTT.

This chain uses TRBV7-8 with TRBJ2-3; D is ambiguous. Germline assignment: CDR1 SGHVS and CDR2 FQNEAQ. Trimming left V 7 bases short and J 5 bases short, with 7 bases between. The CDR3 runs 11 residues. CDR3 sequence reads: CASNTGDTQYF. CDR3 nucleotide sequence: TGTGCCAGCAACACGGGAGATACGCAGTATTTT.

The table lists this clonotype with many counts. The chain uses TRBV28 and TRBJ2-1; 7 bases line up with TRBD1. V was clipped by 5 bases and J by 10 bases; unmatched bases: 20. The CDR3 is 17 residues long. Germline loops: CDR1 MDHEN, CDR2 SYDVKM. The CDR3 spells CASSITSSGTDGDEQFF. The CDR3 bases are TGTGCCAGCAGTATCACGTCGTCCGGGACAGACGGAGACGAGCAGTTCTTC.

Note on this clonotype: The junction departs from the called germline gene at one end, perhaps through a read error. This chain joins TRBV12-3 or TRBV12-4 and TRBJ2-3; the D gene is possibly TRBD2 (6 bases). The CDR3 has 14 amino acids. In DNA, the CDR3 is TGCGCCAGCAGGCCTACAGGTTCGGGGGATGCGCAGTATTTT. Translation: CASRPTGSGDAQYF.

A note on this clonotype: An end of the junction does not agree with germline; a read error may underlie this. This chain links TRBV29-1 with TRBJ1-5; D uncertain. Germline V gene sequence: CDR1 SQVTM, CDR2 ANQGSEA. This CDR3 is 13 amino acids long. The CDR3 coding sequence is TGCAGCGTTGTCTGGCAGAACAATCAACCCCAGGATTTT. The encoded protein is CSVVWQNNQPQDF.

On this clonotype: Just one base apart from a much larger clone, this may be a read error. It is likely a read error, because the conserved phenylalanine at the end of the CDR3 is missing. The chain has TRBV30 and TRBJ1-1, with unresolved D. CDR1 and CDR2 from the germline V gene are GTSNPN and SVGIG (reference sequence). Trimming took 3 bases from V and 0 from J, leaving 8 bases between them. The length of the CDR3 is 13 residues. The CDR3 protein is CAWRFDMNTEAFS. The CDR3 coding sequence is TGTGCCTGGAGATTCGACATGAACACTGAAGCTTTCTCT.

This clonotype showed up just a few times. The chain joins TRBV5-1 to TRBJ2-1, with D possibly being TRBD2 (7 bases). Germline assignment: CDR1 SGHRS and CDR2 YFSETQ. Trimming cost V 1 base and J 12 bases, with 20 bases left between them. The CDR3 is 15 residues long. CDR3 nucleotide sequence: TGCGCCAGCAGCTTGATCCTCAGGGAGGGGGATGGGCAGTTCTTC. This sequence encodes CASSLILREGDGQFF.

The chain couples TRBV12-3 or TRBV12-4 to TRBJ2-1; D remains unclear. There are 16 residues in the CDR3. Written as DNA, the CDR3 is TGTGTCAGTAGTGGGCCCCGGCGGACCCCTCCGGATGAGCAGTTCTTC. Protein: CVSSGPRRTPPDEQFF.

On this clonotype itself: Sequence at one end of the junction differs from germline and may be a read error. The gene calls are TRBV7-9 and TRBJ2-7; possibly TRBD1 or TRBD2 for D (5 bases each). Germline loops: CDR1 SEHNR, CDR2 FQNEAQ (reference sequence). This CDR3 contains 14 residues. The CDR3 protein is CGSSPRERAHEQYF. As DNA, the CDR3 is TGTGGCAGCAGCCCCAGGGAGAGGGCCCACGAGCAGTACTTC.

This clonotype was seen once. A read error may produce the germline difference seen at one junction end. The V and J genes are TRBV6-2 or TRBV6-3 and TRBJ2-3, with D possibly matching TRBD1 (5 bases). Looked up from germline, CDR1 is MNHEY and CDR2 is SVGEGT. This CDR3 spans 15 amino acids. CDR3 coding DNA: TGTGCCAGCAGTAGACAAAGGACACATTTGGATAGGCAGTATTTT. It specifies CASSRQRTHLDRQYF.

About this clonotype itself: The DNA is left out, because the CDR3 cannot be placed on it with certainty; the CDR3 is given as TCRdb lists it. The chain couples TRBV12-5 to TRBJ2-7; the table calls TRBD1, which could not be checked here. The CDR3 totals 13 residues, both ends included. Germline values: CDR1 LGHNT, CDR2 FRNRAP. This chain's CDR3 is CVSVGTGSYEQHF.